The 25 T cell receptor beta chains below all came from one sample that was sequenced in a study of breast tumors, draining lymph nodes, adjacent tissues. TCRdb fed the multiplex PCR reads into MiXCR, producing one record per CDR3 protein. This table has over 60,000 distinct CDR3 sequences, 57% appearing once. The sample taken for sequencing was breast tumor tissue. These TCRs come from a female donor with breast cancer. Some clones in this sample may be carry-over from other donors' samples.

CDR3 bases: TGCGCCAGCAGTGAGTCCAGGACAGGGGGCGAGCAGTACTTC. This gives the protein CASSESRTGGEQYF. The chain uses TRBV10-2 and TRBJ2-7; 10 positions match TRBD1. Germline V gene sequence: CDR1 WSHSY, CDR2 SAAADI. The junction had 2 bases not matched to a gene; V was cut back by 0 bases and J by 6 bases. The CDR3 runs 14 residues.

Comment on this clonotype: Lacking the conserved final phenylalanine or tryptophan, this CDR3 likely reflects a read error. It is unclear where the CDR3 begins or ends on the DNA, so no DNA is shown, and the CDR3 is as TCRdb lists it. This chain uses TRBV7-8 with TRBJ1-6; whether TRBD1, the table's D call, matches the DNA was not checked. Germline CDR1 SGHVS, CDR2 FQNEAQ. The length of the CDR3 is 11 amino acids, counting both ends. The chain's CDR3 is CASSNNRDSDS.

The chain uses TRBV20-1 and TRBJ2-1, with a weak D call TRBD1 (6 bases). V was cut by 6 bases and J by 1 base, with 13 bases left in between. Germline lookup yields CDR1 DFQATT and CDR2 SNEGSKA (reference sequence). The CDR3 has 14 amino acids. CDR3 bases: TGCAGTGCCCCTAGGGGACAATCCTACAATGAGCAGTTCTTC. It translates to CSAPRGQSYNEQFF.

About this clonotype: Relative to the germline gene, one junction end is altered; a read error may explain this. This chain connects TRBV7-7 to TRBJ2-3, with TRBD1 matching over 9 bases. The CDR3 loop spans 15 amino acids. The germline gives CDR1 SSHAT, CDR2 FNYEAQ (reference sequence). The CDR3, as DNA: TGTGCTAGCAGCTTAGGACAGGGGTTCGCAGATACGCAGTATTTT. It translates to CASSLGQGFADTQYF.

CDR3 bases: TGTGCCAGCAGTTCCGAGGCCGGGGGGGAGACCCAGTACTTC. Translation: CASSSEAGGETQYF. This chain links TRBV7-9 with TRBJ2-5; 7 bases map to TRBD2. The CDR3 sequence is 14 residues long. The ends lost 6 bases at V and 5 bases at J; junction bases unmatched: 9. Germline V gives CDR1 SEHNR, CDR2 FQNEAQ (reference sequence).

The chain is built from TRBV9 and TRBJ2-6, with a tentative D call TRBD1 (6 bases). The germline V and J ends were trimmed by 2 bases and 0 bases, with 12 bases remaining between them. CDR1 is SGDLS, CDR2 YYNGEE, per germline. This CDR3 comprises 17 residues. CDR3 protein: CASSVGQGSSGANVLTF. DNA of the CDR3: TGTGCCAGCAGCGTGGGGCAGGGGTCCTCTGGGGCCAACGTCCTGACTTTC.

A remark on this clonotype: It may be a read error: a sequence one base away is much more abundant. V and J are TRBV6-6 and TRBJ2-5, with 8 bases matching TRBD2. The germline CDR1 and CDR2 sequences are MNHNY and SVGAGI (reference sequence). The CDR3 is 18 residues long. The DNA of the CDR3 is TGTGCCGGCAGTTACTCGATCGGGGCACGGGAGGGAGAAGAGACCCAGTACTTC. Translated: CAGSYSIGAREGEETQYF.

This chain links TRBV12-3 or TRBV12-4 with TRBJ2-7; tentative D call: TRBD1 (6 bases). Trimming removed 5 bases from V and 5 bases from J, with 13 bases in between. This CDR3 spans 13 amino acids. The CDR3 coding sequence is TGTGCCAGCAGTCCCGGACAGAAAGACGAGCAGTACTTC. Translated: CASSPGQKDEQYF.

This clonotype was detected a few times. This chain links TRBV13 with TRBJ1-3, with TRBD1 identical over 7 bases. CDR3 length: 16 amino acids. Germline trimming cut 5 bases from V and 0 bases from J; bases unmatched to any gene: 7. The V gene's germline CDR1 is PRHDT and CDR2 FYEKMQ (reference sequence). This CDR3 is CASSPPGQVSGNTIYF. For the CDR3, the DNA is TGTGCCAGCAGCCCACCTGGACAGGTCTCTGGAAACACCATATATTTT.

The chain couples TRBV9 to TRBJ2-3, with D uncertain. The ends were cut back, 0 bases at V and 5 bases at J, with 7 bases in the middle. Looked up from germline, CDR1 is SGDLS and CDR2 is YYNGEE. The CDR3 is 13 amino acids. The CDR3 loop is CASSVGAKDTQYF. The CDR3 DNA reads TGTGCCAGCAGCGTAGGGGCGAAAGATACGCAGTATTTT.

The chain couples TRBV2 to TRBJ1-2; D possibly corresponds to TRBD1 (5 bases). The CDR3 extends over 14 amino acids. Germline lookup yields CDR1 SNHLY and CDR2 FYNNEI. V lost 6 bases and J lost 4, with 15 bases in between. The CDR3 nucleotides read TGTGCCAGCAGCTCCGTGGACACTCTCTATGGCTACACCTTC. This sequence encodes CASSSVDTLYGYTF.

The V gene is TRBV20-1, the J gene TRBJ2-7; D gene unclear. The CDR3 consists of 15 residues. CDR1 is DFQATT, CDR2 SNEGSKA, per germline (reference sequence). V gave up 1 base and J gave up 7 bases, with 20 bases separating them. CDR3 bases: TGCAGTGCTAGAGGGTCCTCGGTGGCAGTTCTTGAGCAGTACTTC. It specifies CSARGSSVAVLEQYF.

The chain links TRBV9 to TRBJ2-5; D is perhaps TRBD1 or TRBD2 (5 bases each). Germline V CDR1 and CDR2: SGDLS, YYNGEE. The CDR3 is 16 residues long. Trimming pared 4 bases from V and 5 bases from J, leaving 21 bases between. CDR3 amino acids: CASSPTGAVVVETQYF. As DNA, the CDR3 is TGTGCCAGCAGCCCCACCGGGGCAGTGGTAGTGGAGACCCAGTACTTC.

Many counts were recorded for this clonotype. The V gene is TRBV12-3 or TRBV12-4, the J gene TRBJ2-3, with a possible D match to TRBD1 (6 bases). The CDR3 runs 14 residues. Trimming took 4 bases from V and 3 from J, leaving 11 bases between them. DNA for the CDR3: TGTGCCAGCAGTTCCAGGGGTTCTACAGATACGCAGTATTTT. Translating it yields CASSSRGSTDTQYF.

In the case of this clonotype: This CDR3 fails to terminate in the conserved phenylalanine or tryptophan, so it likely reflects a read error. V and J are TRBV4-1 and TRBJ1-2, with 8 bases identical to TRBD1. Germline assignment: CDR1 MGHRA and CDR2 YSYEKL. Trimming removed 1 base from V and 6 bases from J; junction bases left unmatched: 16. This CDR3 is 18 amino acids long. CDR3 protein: CASSQVAYGTGLRHGYTY. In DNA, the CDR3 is TGCGCCAGCAGCCAAGTAGCATACGGGACAGGTCTGAGGCATGGCTACACCTAC.

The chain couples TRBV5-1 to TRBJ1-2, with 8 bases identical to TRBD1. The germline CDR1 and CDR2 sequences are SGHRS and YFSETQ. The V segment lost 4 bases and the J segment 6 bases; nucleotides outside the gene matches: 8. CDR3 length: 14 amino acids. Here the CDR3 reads CASSLPGGRHGYTF. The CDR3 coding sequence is TGCGCCAGCAGCCTCCCAGGGGGCAGGCATGGCTACACCTTC.

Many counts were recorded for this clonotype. CDR3 protein: CASSYGIPSGSRGDTQYF. Here the CDR3 DNA reads TGTGCCAGCAGTTACGGTATCCCTAGCGGGAGTCGGGGAGATACGCAGTATTTT. The V and J genes are TRBV6-5 and TRBJ2-3, with 10 nucleotides matching TRBD2. From germline, CDR1 is MNHEY and CDR2 SVGAGI. The CDR3 consists of 18 residues. Trimming removed 2 bases from V and 5 bases from J; junction bases left unmatched: 13.

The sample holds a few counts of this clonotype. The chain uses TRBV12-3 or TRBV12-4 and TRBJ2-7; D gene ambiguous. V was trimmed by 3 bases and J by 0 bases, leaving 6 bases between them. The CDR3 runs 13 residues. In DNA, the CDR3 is TGTGCCAGCAGTTTGGGTCTCTCCTACGAGCAGTACTTC. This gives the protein CASSLGLSYEQYF.

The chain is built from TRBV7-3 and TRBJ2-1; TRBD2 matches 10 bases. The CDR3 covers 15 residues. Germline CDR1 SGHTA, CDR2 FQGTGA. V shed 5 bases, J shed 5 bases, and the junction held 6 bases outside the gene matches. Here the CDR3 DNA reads TGTGCCAGCAGCGCACCGGGACTAGCGAACAATGAGCAGTTCTTC. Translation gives CASSAPGLANNEQFF.

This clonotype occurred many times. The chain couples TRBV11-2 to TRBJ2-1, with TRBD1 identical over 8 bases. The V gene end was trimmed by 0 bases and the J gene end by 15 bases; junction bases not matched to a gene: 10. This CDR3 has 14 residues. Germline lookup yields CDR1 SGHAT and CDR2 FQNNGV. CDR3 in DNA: TGTGCCAGCAGCTTAGATCGTGGACAGGGTAAACCGTTCTTC. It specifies CASSLDRGQGKPFF.

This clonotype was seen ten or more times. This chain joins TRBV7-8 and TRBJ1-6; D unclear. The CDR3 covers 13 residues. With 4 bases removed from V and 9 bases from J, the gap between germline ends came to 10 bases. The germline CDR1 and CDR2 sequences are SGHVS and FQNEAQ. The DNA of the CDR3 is TGTGCCAGCAGCTCAGAGAGGTCTTCACCCCTCCACTTT. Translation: CASSSERSSPLHF.

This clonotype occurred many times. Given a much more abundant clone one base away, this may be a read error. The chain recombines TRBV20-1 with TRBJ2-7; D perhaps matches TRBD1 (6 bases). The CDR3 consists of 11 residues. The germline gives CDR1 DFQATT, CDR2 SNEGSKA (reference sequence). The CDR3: CSTGQSYEQSF. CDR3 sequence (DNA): TGCAGTACCGGACAGTCCTACGAGCAGTCCTTC.

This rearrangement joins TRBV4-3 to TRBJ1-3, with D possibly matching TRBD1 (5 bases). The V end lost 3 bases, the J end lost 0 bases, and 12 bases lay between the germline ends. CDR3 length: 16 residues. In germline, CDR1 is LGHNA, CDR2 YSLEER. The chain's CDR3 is CASSHRDRNSGNTIYF. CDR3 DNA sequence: TGCGCCAGCAGCCACCGAGACAGAAACTCTGGAAACACCATATATTTT.

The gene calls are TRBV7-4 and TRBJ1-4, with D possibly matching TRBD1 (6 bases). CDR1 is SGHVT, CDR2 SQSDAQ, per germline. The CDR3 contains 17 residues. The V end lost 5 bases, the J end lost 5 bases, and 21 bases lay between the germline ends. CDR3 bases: TGTGCCAGCAGCACAACAGGGAATGGGCGCGGGAATGAAAAACTGTTTTTT. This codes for CASSTTGNGRGNEKLFF.

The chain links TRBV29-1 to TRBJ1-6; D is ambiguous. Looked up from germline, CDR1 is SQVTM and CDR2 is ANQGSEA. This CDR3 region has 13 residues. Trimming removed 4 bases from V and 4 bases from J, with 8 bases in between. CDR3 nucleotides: TGCAGCGTTGGGGTTGGTTATAATTCACCCCTCCACTTT. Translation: CSVGVGYNSPLHF. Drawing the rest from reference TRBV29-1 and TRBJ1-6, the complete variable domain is SAVISQKPSRDICQRGTSLTIQCQVDSQVTMMFWYRQQPGQSLTLIATANQGSEATYESGFVIDKFPISRPNLTFSTLTVSNMSPEDSSIYLCSVGVGYNSPLHFGNGTRLTVT.